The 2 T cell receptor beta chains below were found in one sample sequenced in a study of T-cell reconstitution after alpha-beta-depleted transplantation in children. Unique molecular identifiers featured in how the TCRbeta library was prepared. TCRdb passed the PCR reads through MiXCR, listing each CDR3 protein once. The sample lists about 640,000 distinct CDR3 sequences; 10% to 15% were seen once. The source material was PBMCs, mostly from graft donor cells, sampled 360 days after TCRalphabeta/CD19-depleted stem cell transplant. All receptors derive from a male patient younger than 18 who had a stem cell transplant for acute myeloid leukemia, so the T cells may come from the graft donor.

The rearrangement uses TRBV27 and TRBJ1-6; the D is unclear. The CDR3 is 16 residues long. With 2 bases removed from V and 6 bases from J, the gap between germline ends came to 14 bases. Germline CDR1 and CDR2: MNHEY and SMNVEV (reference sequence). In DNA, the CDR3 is TGTGCCAGCAGTTTAATCGCATTAGGCCGTAATTCACCCCTCCACTTT. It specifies CASSLIALGRNSPLHF.

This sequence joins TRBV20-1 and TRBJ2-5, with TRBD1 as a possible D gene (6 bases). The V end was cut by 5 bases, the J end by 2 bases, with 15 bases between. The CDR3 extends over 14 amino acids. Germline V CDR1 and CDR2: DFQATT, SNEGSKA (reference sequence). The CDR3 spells CSARRTVLQETQYF. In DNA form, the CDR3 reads TGCAGTGCTCGAAGGACAGTTTTACAAGAGACCCAGTACTTC.